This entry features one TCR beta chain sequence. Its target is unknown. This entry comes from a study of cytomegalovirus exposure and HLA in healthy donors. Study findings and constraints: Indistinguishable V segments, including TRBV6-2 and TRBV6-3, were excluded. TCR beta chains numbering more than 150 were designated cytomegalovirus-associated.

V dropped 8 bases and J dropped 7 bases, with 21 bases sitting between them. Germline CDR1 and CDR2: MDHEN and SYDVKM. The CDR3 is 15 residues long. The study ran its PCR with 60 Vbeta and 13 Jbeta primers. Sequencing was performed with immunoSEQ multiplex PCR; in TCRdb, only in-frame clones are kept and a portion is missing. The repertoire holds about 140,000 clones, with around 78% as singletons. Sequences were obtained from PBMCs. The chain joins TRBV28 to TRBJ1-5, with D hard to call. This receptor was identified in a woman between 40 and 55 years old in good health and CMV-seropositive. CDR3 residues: CASGMGGQRIQPQHF. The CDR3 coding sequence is TGTGCCAGCGGCATGGGAGGGCAGAGGATACAGCCCCAGCATTTT.